This T cell receptor (beta chain) was retrieved from a study of T-cell memory formation after mild COVID-19 (dated by TCRdb to the early 2020s). Turning to the overall study: TCR sequence clusters from the two donors were found to be largely donor specific. Longitudinal TCRalpha and TCRbeta repertoire sequencing tracked T-cell clones expanding and contracting after mild COVID-19 in a couple of donors. Two young, previously healthy adult volunteers made up the cohort, one male and one female. The paper as a whole reports these results and caveats: The study covered only two mild cases, and larger cohorts including severe cases with pre-infection samples were considered necessary. SARS-CoV-2 specificity was not confirmed for the second-wave clones peaking on day 37. Balanced CD4/CD8 phenotypes were observed for clones contracting from day 15 to 85, whereas a bias towards CD4+ was observed for a second wave of clones expanding from day 15 to 37. The detection of some responding clones in pre-infection memory suggests that pre-existing cross-reactive memory T cells joined the SARS-CoV-2 response. Contracting CD4+ clones were located mainly in the CM and EM memory subsets, whereas CD8+ clones were found to be enriched in EMRA.

In the germline V gene, CDR1 corresponds to SGHRS and CDR2 to YFSETQ. After removal of 2 bases from V and 0 bases from J, the junction retains 4 bases not matched to a gene. The CDR3 runs 15 residues from the cysteine to the phenylalanine. CDR3 DNA is the only sequence kept; it has 45 bases, read in frame from the first base. PBMCs were isolated by Ficoll-Paque density gradient centrifugation. Comment on this clonotype: Its antigen is currently not known. The sample holds no much larger clone one base away, and base qualities are not on file.

TCRdb lists the instrument as Illumina NovaSeq 6000. TCRalpha and TCRbeta cDNA libraries were constructed by 5'RACE with constant-segment primers, with sample barcodes and unique molecular identifiers being introduced. RNA was extracted from every sample with Trizol reagent. Library amplification was performed in two PCR steps, and a second sample barcode and Illumina TruSeq adapters were introduced in the second step. The libraries were sequenced on an Illumina NovaSeq using 2 x 150 bp paired-end reads. The authors' pipeline ran thus. The reads were demultiplexed and collapsed into UMI-guided consensus sequences using migec v1.2.7. Using mixcr v2.1.11, UMI consensuses were aligned to TRA and TRB V and J templates and then assembled into clonotypes. A clonotype was counted as expanded or contracted only when both edgeR and NoisET called the clonotype significant, with the noise models trained on biological replicates. For edgeR calls, the cutoffs were a false discovery rate-adjusted p below 0.01 and a log2 fold-change threshold of 1. As an exploratory analysis of dynamics, max-normalized trajectories of the 1000 most abundant clonotypes were examined with PCA combined with hierarchical clustering. Separately sequenced CD4+ and CD8+ repertoires were used to assign a CD4 or CD8 phenotype to each responding clone. TCRdb redid the processing of the public reads, applying fastp at Q25 and MiXCR, and retained in-frame beta chains. Rows matching on CDR3 protein sequence are summarized as one entry with the most common DNA and genes. The V and J calls here are based on TCRdb, not the publication. The sample has about 360,000 distinct CDR3 sequences on record, approximately 15% of them singletons. In total, the top ten clones hold approximately 20% of the sample.

The chain couples TRBV5-1 to TRBJ1-1; the junction holds 7 bases that match TRBD1. Sequenced: PBMCs or a T cell subset sorted from them (not recorded which). The origin of this receptor is a man aged 18 to 30 who had mild COVID-19 (a few samples of this study predate the infection). The sample titles of this study are shuffled in the database, so cell type and time point are left out; the donor was told from shared clones. The CDR3 in this case is CASSLNRGLNTEAFF. The nucleotide sequence is TGCGCCAGCAGCTTAAACAGGGGTCTGAACACTGAAGCTTTCTTT.